A selection of T cell receptor beta chains follows, all from one sample in a study of spatial heterogeneity in lung cancer. TCRdb recomputed calls from the 5' RACE reads with MiXCR, one row per CDR3 protein. The profile covers roughly 2,900 distinct CDR3 sequences, with around an eighth appearing a single time and 37% taken by the ten largest. The sample in question was normal lung tissue next to the tumor, obtained at surgery. These receptors were taken from a male donor with early-stage non-small cell lung cancer. CDR3s include the opening cysteine and the closing phenylalanine or tryptophan. The D gene is left open where the match is weak. Size values are once, few and many counts, or a class for expanded clones, and some rows have none.

V	size	J	length	D	CDR3	DNA
TRBV7-2	medium-sized	TRBJ2-5	15	TRBD2	CASSLGLATKETQYF	TGTGCCAGCAGCTTAGGACTAGCAACTAAAGAGACCCAGTACTTC
TRBV29-1	many	TRBJ2-5	13	NA	CSVLRDGRETQYF	TGCAGCGTCCTCCGGGACGGCAGGGAGACCCAGTACTTC
TRBV11-2	medium-sized	TRBJ2-2	14	NA	CASSLEGLTGELFF	TGTGCCAGCAGCTTAGAGGGCCTCACCGGGGAGCTGTTTTTT
TRBV18	medium-sized	TRBJ2-7	15	NA	CASSTGGQATYEQYF	TGTGCCAGCTCCACCGGGGGACAAGCGACCTACGAGCAGTACTTC
TRBV2	many	TRBJ2-1	15	NA	CASSTGISSYNEQFF	TGTGCCAGCAGTACAGGGATTAGCTCCTACAATGAGCAGTTCTTC
TRBV29-1	many	TRBJ1-1	14	NA	CSVRTNLENTEAFF	TGCAGCGTTAGGACTAATCTCGAGAACACTGAAGCTTTCTTT
TRBV11-2	medium-sized	TRBJ2-1	14	NA	CASSLGTGMMEQFF	TGTGCCAGCAGCTTAGGCACGGGGATGATGGAGCAGTTCTTC
TRBV7-2	many	TRBJ2-7	16	TRBD2	CASSLRVAGGPREQYF	TGTGCCAGCAGCTTACGGGTAGCGGGAGGGCCGCGTGAGCAGTACTTC
TRBV9	many	TRBJ2-5	18	TRBD2	CASSASLGGSGRGETQYF	TGTGCCAGCAGCGCAAGCCTGGGCGGGAGCGGGAGGGGGGAGACCCAGTACTTC
TRBV29-1	medium-sized	TRBJ2-1	12	NA	CSVEEQYNEQFF	TGCAGCGTTGAAGAGCAGTACAATGAGCAGTTCTTC
TRBV28	many	TRBJ2-2	15	TRBD2	CASTRLAGGTGELFF	TGTGCCAGCACCAGACTAGCGGGGGGCACCGGGGAGCTGTTTTTT
TRBV19	NA	TRBJ2-3	13	NA	CASRKAATDTQYF	TGTGCCAGTAGGAAGGCGGCCACAGATACGCAGTATTTT
TRBV7-8	once	TRBJ2-3	15	TRBD1	CASSLGKTGRDTQYF	TGTGCCAGCAGCTTAGGGAAGACAGGGCGGGATACGCAGTATTTT
TRBV11-2	NA	TRBJ2-3	15	TRBD2	CASSSWTSGGDTQYF	TGTGCCAGCAGCTCCTGGACTAGCGGGGGGGATACGCAGTATTTT
TRBV6-5	many	TRBJ1-1	15	NA	CASSYLGRQGTEAFF	TGTGCCAGCAGTTACCTGGGACGGCAGGGCACTGAAGCTTTCTTT
TRBV11-2	medium-sized	TRBJ1-1	11	NA	CASSWHTEAFF	TGTGCCAGCAGCTGGCACACTGAAGCTTTCTTT
TRBV20-1	medium-sized	TRBJ2-2	16	TRBD2	CSARPSGRGGTGELFF	TGCAGTGCTAGACCTAGCGGGAGGGGAGGCACCGGGGAGCTGTTTTTT
TRBV10-3	many	TRBJ1-6	15	NA	CAISESGEITSPLHF	TGTGCCATCAGTGAATCGGGAGAGATCACTTCACCCCTCCACTTT
TRBV7-9	medium-sized	TRBJ1-1	13	NA	CASSLGQNTEAFF	TGTGCCAGCAGCTTAGGACAGAACACTGAAGCTTTCTTT
TRBV5-4	many	TRBJ2-6	19	NA	CASSLVYGTLTSGANVLTF	TGTGCCAGCAGCTTGGTGTACGGGACACTTACCTCTGGGGCCAACGTCCTGACTTTC
TRBV13	medium-sized	TRBJ2-3	14	TRBD2	CASSLVAGGDTQYF	TGTGCCAGCAGCTTAGTCGCGGGAGGGGATACGCAGTATTTT
TRBV7-9	NA	TRBJ2-3	15	NA	CASSLAGASTDTQYF	TGTGCCAGCAGCTTAGCCGGGGCTAGCACAGATACGCAGTATTTT
TRBV5-1	medium-sized	TRBJ2-7	14	NA	CASSLVDSSDEQYF	TGCGCCAGCAGCTTGGTGGACAGTAGCGACGAGCAGTACTTC
TRBV7-2	many	TRBJ1-6	16	NA	CASSLGTDGRYSPLHF	TGTGCCAGCAGCTTGGGGACCGACGGGAGGTATTCACCCCTCCACTTT
TRBV20-1	NA	TRBJ2-2	14	NA	CSARYSGVPGELFF	TGCAGTGCTAGGTATTCGGGAGTCCCCGGGGAGCTGTTTTTT
TRBV6-2/TRBV6-3	many	TRBJ1-5	14	NA	CASTLGAFDQPQHF	TGTGCCAGCACCCTAGGAGCCTTCGATCAGCCCCAGCATTTT
TRBV6-2/TRBV6-3	medium-sized	TRBJ2-2	14	NA	CASNRQANTGELFF	TGTGCCAGCAACAGACAGGCGAACACCGGGGAGCTGTTTTTT
TRBV7-9	medium-sized	TRBJ2-6	17	TRBD1	CASSFGTGFVRANVLTF	TGTGCCAGCAGCTTCGGGACAGGTTTTGTTAGGGCCAACGTCCTGACTTTC
TRBV29-1	large	TRBJ2-2	15	NA	CSVGSGAPNTGELFF	TGCAGCGTTGGCTCGGGAGCACCGAACACCGGGGAGCTGTTTTTT
TRBV20-1	few	TRBJ1-5	12	NA	CSAYHSDQPQHF	TGCAGTGCCTACCACAGTGACCAGCCCCAGCATTTT